The 21 T cell receptor beta chains below were found in one sample sequenced in a study of blood T cell repertoires in COVID-19. Method: immunoSEQ multiplex PCR; TCRdb's copy keeps in-frame clones and lacks some. The sample includes 250,000 to 300,000 clones, around 81% of them seen just once. Sequencing was done on a sample of PBMCs or T cells enriched from blood (not recorded which). The receptors come from a man between 50 and 59 years old who had recovered from COVID-19.

The V and J genes are TRBV6-4 and TRBJ2-1; D not certain. CDR3 length: 14 residues. V was shortened by 6 bases and J by 3 bases, with 12 bases between the two germline ends. Germline loops: CDR1 MRHNA, CDR2 SNTAGT. The CDR3 reads CASSPAENYNEQFF. CDR3 in DNA: TGTGCCAGCAGCCCGGCGGAGAACTACAATGAGCAGTTCTTC.

V and J are TRBV27 and TRBJ1-2; 8 nucleotides agree with TRBD1. Germline-derived CDR1 and CDR2 are MNHEY and SMNVEV (reference sequence). This CDR3 is 14 amino acids long. The ends lost 8 bases at V and 5 bases at J; junction bases unmatched: 10. Here the CDR3 DNA reads TGTGCCAGCTGGACCAGGGGGCGCGGTTATGGCTACACCTTC. It translates to CASWTRGRGYGYTF.

V and J are TRBV19 and TRBJ2-1; TRBD2 agrees at 10 bases. Germline V lookup: CDR1 LNHDA, CDR2 SQIVND (reference sequence). The J segment lost 4 bases and the V segment lost 3 bases, leaving 6 bases of the junction unmatched. The CDR3 has 16 residues. As DNA, the CDR3 is TGTGCCAGTAGTATCAGTAGCGGGGGGCTTTACAATGAGCAGTTCTTC. It specifies CASSISSGGLYNEQFF.

V and J are TRBV5-1 and TRBJ2-3; 16 bases line up with TRBD2. Germline CDR1 SGHRS, CDR2 YFSETQ. J gave up 5 bases and V 5 bases, and 8 bases lay outside the gene matches. This CDR3 is built from 17 residues. The CDR3 nucleotides read TGCGCCAGCAGTCAGGGACTAGCGGGAGGGCCGGGAGATACGCAGTATTTT. It translates to CASSQGLAGGPGDTQYF.

The gene calls are TRBV6-2 or TRBV6-3 and TRBJ2-1, with TRBD1 matching 10 bases. The CDR3 contains 18 residues. The germline gives CDR1 MNHEY, CDR2 SVGEGT. The V segment lost 4 bases and the J segment 0 bases; nucleotides outside the gene matches: 9. The CDR3 is CASSSNYWTGGSYNEQFF. The CDR3 coding sequence is TGTGCCAGCAGTTCTAATTACTGGACAGGGGGCTCCTACAATGAGCAGTTCTTC.

CDR3 in amino acids: CASSQNSGNTGELFF. The CDR3 coding sequence is TGTGCCAGCAGCCAAAATAGCGGCAACACCGGGGAGCTGTTTTTT. This sequence joins TRBV14 and TRBJ2-2, with D possibly being TRBD2 (6 bases). The V gene's germline CDR1 is SGHDN and CDR2 FVKESK. The CDR3 sequence is 15 residues long. V lost 2 bases to trimming and J lost 2 bases, with 9 bases between them.

The rearrangement links TRBV24-1 to TRBJ2-5; D perhaps matches TRBD2 (5 bases). Trimming left V 5 bases short and J 7 bases short, with 16 bases between. Germline CDR1 is KGHDR and CDR2 is SFDVKD. CDR3 length: 14 amino acids. DNA for the CDR3: TGTGCCACCAGTGCCGGGGATAGGGTCGCGACCCAGTACTTC. It encodes CATSAGDRVATQYF.

This chain connects TRBV6-2 or TRBV6-3 to TRBJ1-3; D gene uncertain. Trimming shortened V by 6 bases and J by 8 bases, and 17 bases separated the two germline ends. This CDR3 has 14 amino acids. The germline CDR1 and CDR2 sequences are MNHEY and SVGEGT. CDR3 sequence (DNA): TGTGCCAGCAGCTGGTCGGCGGGGTCGGACACCATATATTTT. The encoded protein is CASSWSAGSDTIYF.

CDR3 region: CASSLVEGRSGNTIYF. Here the CDR3 DNA reads TGCGCCAGCAGCTTGGTGGAGGGCCGGTCTGGAAACACCATATATTTT. The chain is built from TRBV5-1 and TRBJ1-3; no clear D. The CDR3 is 16 residues long. From germline, CDR1 is SGHRS and CDR2 YFSETQ. V shed 0 bases and J shed 1 base, with 11 bases lying between them.

In nucleotides, the CDR3 is TGTGCCAGCAGCCTGACAGGGGGAAACACTGAAGCTTTCTTT. This encodes CASSLTGGNTEAFF. This chain links TRBV9 with TRBJ1-1, with 9 nucleotides matching TRBD1. Trimming removed 4 bases from V and 2 bases from J; junction bases left unmatched: 3. Germline CDR1 reads SGDLS; CDR2 reads YYNGEE. CDR3 length equals 14 residues.

CDR3 loop: CASSLQGSYTEAFF. The CDR3 DNA reads as TGTGCCAGCAGCCTACAGGGGTCGTACACTGAAGCTTTCTTT. This sequence joins TRBV7-9 and TRBJ1-1; TRBD1 matches at 7 bases. Per germline, CDR1 SEHNR and CDR2 FQNEAQ (reference sequence). V lost 5 bases and J lost 3; bases outside the gene matches: 6. The CDR3 has 14 residues. The full variable domain, in which reference TRBV7-9 and TRBJ1-1 provide the parts outside the CDR3, is DTGVSQNPRHKITKRGQNVTFRCDPISEHNRLYWYRQTLGQGPEFLTYFQNEAQLEKSRLLSDRFSAERPKGSFSTLEIQRTEQGDSAMYLCASSLQGSYTEAFFGQGTRLTVV.

The chain links TRBV5-6 to TRBJ1-2, with D possibly matching TRBD1 (6 bases). The V gene lost 0 bases and the J gene lost 5 bases, with 8 bases spanning the gap. CDR1 is SGHDT, CDR2 YYEEEE, per germline. This CDR3 region has 13 residues. CDR3 sequence (DNA): TGTGCCAGCAGCTTGGGGACAGAATATGGCTACACCTTC. The encoded protein is CASSLGTEYGYTF.

The chain has TRBV5-1 and TRBJ2-5, with a tentative D call TRBD1 (6 bases). CDR1 is SGHRS, CDR2 YFSETQ, per germline. Trimming took 4 bases from V and 0 from J, leaving 10 bases between them. CDR3 length: 14 amino acids. CDR3 region: CASSPTGYQETQYF. The DNA for the CDR3 is TGCGCCAGCAGCCCCACAGGGTACCAAGAGACCCAGTACTTC.

The chain carries TRBV9 and TRBJ2-3, with 12 bases lining up with TRBD2. Germline assignment: CDR1 SGDLS and CDR2 YYNGEE. The CDR3 is 18 amino acids. Trimming cost V 8 bases and J 3 bases; bases outside gene matches: 16. Here the CDR3 reads CASSHSPLAGGPTDTQYF. In DNA form, the CDR3 reads TGTGCCAGTAGCCATAGTCCTCTAGCGGGGGGGCCAACAGATACGCAGTATTTT.

The rearrangement links TRBV10-3 to TRBJ2-2, with TRBD1 matching over 9 bases. V dropped 0 bases and J dropped 6; count of bases not matched to a gene: 5. Germline lookup yields CDR1 ENHRY and CDR2 SYGVKD. The CDR3 has 16 amino acids. The CDR3 sequence: CAISESGTGQPGELFF. CDR3 nucleotide sequence: TGTGCCATCAGTGAGTCTGGGACAGGGCAGCCCGGGGAGCTGTTTTTT.

This chain connects TRBV11-2 to TRBJ2-7; no clear D. Trimming left V 5 bases short and J 2 bases short, with 4 bases between. Germline CDR1 and CDR2: SGHAT and FQNNGV. This CDR3 is built from 11 residues. The CDR3 loop is CASSTTYEQYF. The DNA of the CDR3 is TGTGCCAGCAGCACTACCTACGAGCAGTACTTC.

The rearrangement uses TRBV19 and TRBJ2-5; 10 nucleotides line up with TRBD2. The V segment lost 1 base and the J segment 5 bases; nucleotides outside the gene matches: 7. The CDR3 is 16 residues long. Germline CDR1 is LNHDA and CDR2 is SQIVND (reference sequence). The chain's CDR3 is CASSIAPQAGGETQYF. The DNA for the CDR3 is TGTGCCAGTAGTATAGCGCCCCAAGCGGGAGGGGAGACCCAGTACTTC.

The rearrangement links TRBV11-3 to TRBJ1-1, with 8 bases matching TRBD1. CDR3 size: 20 residues. The germline V gene encodes CDR1 SGHNT and CDR2 YENEEA. V dropped 1 base and J dropped 3; count of bases not matched to a gene: 19. Here the CDR3 DNA reads TGTGCCAGCAGCTTAGGGAAGTGGGGACAGGCGACCCGAATGGACACTGAAGCTTTCTTT. Residues: CASSLGKWGQATRMDTEAFF.

This clone was counted once. The chain couples TRBV6-5 to TRBJ1-1; 8 nucleotides line up with TRBD1. This CDR3 region has 14 residues. Germline V gene sequence: CDR1 MNHEY, CDR2 SVGAGI. Trimming took 10 bases from V and 1 from J; bases not matched to a gene: 8. CDR3 sequence: CATATTGGNTEAFF. CDR3 bases: TGTGCCACCGCGACAACAGGGGGGAACACTGAAGCTTTCTTT.

CDR3 residues: CAIRTGTLRGGDWSYTF. DNA of the CDR3: TGTGCCATCAGAACAGGGACCCTTAGAGGGGGAGATTGGAGCTACACCTTC. V is TRBV10-3 and J is TRBJ1-2; D might be TRBD1 (6 bases). V was clipped by 6 bases and J by 9 bases, with 29 bases between them. This CDR3 spans 17 amino acids. Germline V lookup: CDR1 ENHRY, CDR2 SYGVKD.

The chain couples TRBV19 to TRBJ1-1; D is perhaps TRBD1 (5 bases). Trimming pared 4 bases from V and 7 bases from J, leaving 13 bases between. The CDR3 covers 13 residues. The germline V gene encodes CDR1 LNHDA and CDR2 SQIVND (reference sequence). This CDR3 is CASSRTILSEAFF. CDR3 DNA: TGTGCCAGTAGTAGGACAATTTTGAGTGAAGCTTTCTTT. The variable domain in full, with the rest retrieved from reference TRBV19 and TRBJ1-1, is DGGITQSPKYLFRKEGQNVTLSCEQNLNHDAMYWYRQDPGQGLRLIYYSQIVNDFQKGDIAEGYSVSREKKESFPLTVTSAQKNPTAFYLCASSRTILSEAFFGQGTRLTVV.